These 24 T cell receptor beta chains came from one sample sequenced in a study of T cell responses to AZD1222 COVID-19 vaccine. Sequencing used immunoSEQ multiplex PCR; TCRdb keeps in-frame clones, though not all of them. The repertoire holds fewer than 200,000 clones, with around nine tenths as singletons. Sequenced here: peripheral blood, sampled on day 0 of AZD1222 vaccination. These receptor sequences come from an adult in good health.

The J gene is TRBJ1-1, the V gene TRBV9; 8 bases fit TRBD1. From germline, CDR1 is SGDLS and CDR2 YYNGEE. V was pared by 3 bases and J by 5 bases, with 15 bases of the junction left unmatched. The CDR3 runs 17 residues. The CDR3 loop is CASSDPGTGLLGTEAFF. CDR3 DNA: TGTGCCAGCAGCGACCCCGGGACAGGTCTATTGGGGACTGAAGCTTTCTTT.

The chain couples TRBV6-5 to TRBJ1-1; the match to TRBD1 covers 7 bases. The CDR3 totals 12 residues. J was trimmed by 11 bases and V by 5 bases; bases with no gene match: 8. Germline V lookup: CDR1 MNHEY, CDR2 SVGAGI. CDR3 DNA sequence: TGTGCCAGCAGTCAGACGACAGGGCACGCTTTCTTT. Its translation: CASSQTTGHAFF.

J is TRBJ2-3 and V is TRBV6-5; D possibly corresponds to TRBD2 (6 bases). V shed 4 bases and J shed 0 bases, with 11 bases lying between them. Per the germline V gene, CDR1 is MNHEY and CDR2 is SVGAGI. The CDR3 contains 15 residues. The CDR3 nucleotides are TGTGCCAGCAGTTTAACTAGCCTCAGCACAGATACGCAGTATTTT. Residues: CASSLTSLSTDTQYF.

This chain connects TRBV3-1 (or the pseudogene TRBV3-2) to TRBJ1-3; the D is unclear. V was shortened by 1 base and J by 1 base, with 2 bases between the two germline ends. CDR1 LGHDT and CDR2 YNNKEL come from the germline V gene (reference sequence). The CDR3 extends over 13 amino acids. The CDR3 is CASSQVSGNTIYF. The DNA of the CDR3 is TGTGCCAGCAGCCAAGTATCTGGAAACACCATATATTTT.

The chain has TRBV7-8 and TRBJ1-5; D is undetermined. Trimming stripped 3 bases from V and 0 bases from J, with 15 bases between. This CDR3 comprises 17 residues. Looked up from germline, CDR1 is SGHVS and CDR2 is FQNEAQ. CDR3 residues: CASSFGVGLYSNQPQHF. DNA of the CDR3: TGTGCCAGCAGCTTCGGGGTCGGGCTTTATAGCAATCAGCCCCAGCATTTT.

V gene TRBV27 combines with J gene TRBJ2-1; 10 bases line up with TRBD2. The V and J ends lost 4 bases and 14 bases, in that order; junction bases with no gene match: 14. From germline, CDR1 is MNHEY and CDR2 SMNVEV (reference sequence). There are 15 residues in the CDR3. This CDR3 reads CASSSRLAGSRLEFF. The CDR3 DNA follows: TGTGCCAGCAGTTCTAGACTAGCGGGCTCTAGGTTGGAGTTCTTC.

This clone was counted once. The V call is TRBV29-1, the J call TRBJ2-7, with D maybe TRBD2 (7 bases). This CDR3 spans 12 amino acids. The germline gives CDR1 SQVTM, CDR2 ANQGSEA. The CDR3 nucleotides are TGCAGTGGGAGGGGGGACTCCTACGAGCAGTACTTC. This translates into CSGRGDSYEQYF.

This clone has just one count. The genes are TRBV4-3 and TRBJ1-5, with D maybe TRBD1 (6 bases). Germline CDR1 reads LGHNA; CDR2 reads YSLEER. Trimming cost V 2 bases and J 0 bases, with 14 bases left between them. There are 17 residues in the CDR3. CDR3 sequence reads: CASSQYWTESSNQPQHF. The CDR3 DNA reads as TGCGCCAGCAGCCAATACTGGACAGAGTCTAGCAATCAGCCCCAGCATTTT.

The gene calls are TRBV19 and TRBJ2-1, with 7 positions matching TRBD1. J was trimmed by 10 bases and V by 8 bases; bases with no gene match: 14. The CDR3 runs 14 residues. Germline CDR1 reads LNHDA; CDR2 reads SQIVND (reference sequence). As DNA, the CDR3 is TGTGCCAGTCGAAGTGGGACAGCCTCTAAAGAGCAGTTCTTC. It encodes CASRSGTASKEQFF.

The chain couples TRBV5-5 to TRBJ2-1, with 7 bases aligning to TRBD2. Trimming removed 4 bases from V and 8 bases from J; junction bases left unmatched: 12. CDR1 and CDR2 (germline): SGHKS, YYEKEE (reference sequence). The CDR3 covers 15 residues. Written as DNA, the CDR3 is TGTGCCAGCAGCCTTGGGGAGGGTTTTGGTTATGAGCAGTTCTTC. It is translated as CASSLGEGFGYEQFF.

This rearrangement joins TRBV2 to TRBJ2-7; the D gene is possibly TRBD1 (7 bases). V shed 7 bases and J shed 5 bases, with 21 bases lying between them. The length of the CDR3 is 15 residues. In germline, CDR1 is SNHLY, CDR2 FYNNEI. The CDR3 DNA sequence: TGTGCCAGCATAGGTTCGGAGGGGGCGAACGACGAGCAGTACTTC. Translating it yields CASIGSEGANDEQYF.

The chain uses TRBV6-5 and TRBJ1-5; perhaps TRBD1 as D (6 bases). Trimming left V 7 bases short and J 1 base short, with 14 bases between. CDR1 is MNHEY, CDR2 SVGAGI, per germline. The CDR3 is 15 residues long. CDR3 coding DNA: TGTGCCAGCACCCCCGGGCAGGGGAGCAATCAGCCCCAGCATTTT. Translation: CASTPGQGSNQPQHF.

V and J are TRBV5-6 and TRBJ2-1; D is unresolved. The CDR3 runs to 15 residues. In germline, CDR1 is SGHDT, CDR2 YYEEEE. The ends were cut back, 4 bases at V and 0 bases at J, with 11 bases in the middle. This CDR3 is CASSPGQSSYNEQFF. CDR3 in DNA: TGTGCCAGCAGCCCGGGCCAGAGCTCCTACAATGAGCAGTTCTTC.

This clone showed up just a few times. V usage is TRBV7-8 and J usage is TRBJ2-2; 11 positions match TRBD1. From germline, CDR1 is SGHVS and CDR2 FQNEAQ. V shed 2 bases and J 6 bases; nucleotides not matched to a gene: 8. The CDR3 has 17 residues. Written as DNA, the CDR3 is TGTGCCAGCAGCTTACGGCGGGGGACAGGGGGTTCCGGGGAGCTGTTTTTT. Translating gives CASSLRRGTGGSGELFF.

This clone was recorded once. V gene TRBV5-6 combines with J gene TRBJ1-2; D perhaps matches TRBD1 (6 bases). The CDR3 runs to 13 residues. Germline-derived CDR1 and CDR2 are SGHDT and YYEEEE. V dropped 6 bases and J dropped 2 bases, with 11 bases sitting between them. Here the CDR3 reads CASTRQANYGYTF. The CDR3 region has the DNA TGTGCCAGCACCCGACAGGCCAACTATGGCTACACCTTC. Looking up the rest from reference TRBV5-6 and TRBJ1-2 gives the full variable domain: DAGVTQSPTHLIKTRGQQVTLRCSPKSGHDTVSWYQQALGQGPQFIFQYYEEEERQRGNFPDRFSGHQFPNYSSELNVNALLLGDSALYLCASTRQANYGYTFGSGTRLTVV.

The genes are TRBV6-1 and TRBJ1-1; possibly TRBD1 for D (5 bases). V gave up 2 bases and J gave up 3 bases, with 10 bases separating them. CDR3 length: 14 amino acids. CDR1 is MNHNS, CDR2 SASEGT, per germline. The CDR3 protein is CASSERGGYTEAFF. As DNA, the CDR3 is TGTGCCAGCAGTGAAAGGGGCGGTTACACTGAAGCTTTCTTT.

This chain links TRBV3-1 (or the pseudogene TRBV3-2) with TRBJ2-1; 8 bases line up with TRBD2. The CDR3 sequence is 18 residues long. Germline V gives CDR1 LGHDT, CDR2 YNNKEL (reference sequence). The J segment lost 7 bases and the V segment lost 2 bases, leaving 16 bases of the junction unmatched. CDR3 in amino acids: CASSQPLGASGPSNEQFF. The CDR3 nucleotides are TGTGCCAGCAGCCAACCACTTGGAGCTAGCGGGCCTTCTAATGAGCAGTTCTTC.

This clone was counted a single time. This rearrangement joins TRBV5-1 to TRBJ1-1, with 10 bases matching TRBD1. With 4 bases clipped from V and 7 bases from J, the junction kept 7 bases outside the gene matches. The germline V gene has CDR1 SGHRS and CDR2 YFSETQ. CDR3 length: 14 amino acids. Written as DNA, the CDR3 is TGCGCCAGCAGCGAAGGACAGGGGGAGAGTGAAGCTTTCTTT. Residues: CASSEGQGESEAFF.

The chain employs TRBV9 and TRBJ1-2; tentative D call: TRBD1 (5 bases). V lost 3 bases and J lost 2, with 14 bases in between. In germline, CDR1 is SGDLS, CDR2 YYNGEE. This CDR3 has 15 amino acids. DNA for the CDR3: TGTGCCAGCAGCGCAGTACCTCGGGGGAACTATGGCTACACCTTC. This gives the protein CASSAVPRGNYGYTF.

The chain combines TRBV27 with TRBJ2-2, with TRBD2 as a possible D gene (6 bases). The germline V gene has CDR1 MNHEY and CDR2 SMNVEV (reference sequence). Trimming removed 6 bases at V and 6 bases at J, with 11 bases between. There are 13 residues in the CDR3. The CDR3 DNA sequence: TGTGCCAGCAGGCTCCTAGCGTCCGGGGAGCTGTTTTTT. It codes for CASRLLASGELFF.

The chain recombines TRBV7-9 with TRBJ1-2; D gene uncertain. The V gene lost 1 base and the J gene lost 2 bases, with 11 bases spanning the gap. Germline CDR1 and CDR2: SEHNR and FQNEAQ (reference sequence). The CDR3 runs 15 residues. The CDR3 bases are TGTGCCAGCAGCTTAGATGTCAGACCAAACTATGGCTACACCTTC. Translating it yields CASSLDVRPNYGYTF. Full variable domain (missing parts from reference TRBV7-9 and TRBJ1-2): DTGVSQNPRHKITKRGQNVTFRCDPISEHNRLYWYRQTLGQGPEFLTYFQNEAQLEKSRLLSDRFSAERPKGSFSTLEIQRTEQGDSAMYLCASSLDVRPNYGYTFGSGTRLTVV.

The rearrangement joins TRBV18 to TRBJ1-5; D ambiguous. There are 16 residues in the CDR3. The V end lost 0 bases, the J end lost 3 bases, and 12 bases lay between the germline ends. CDR1 and CDR2 from the germline V gene are KGHSH and LQKENI. The CDR3 loop is CASSPPGSRDNQPQHF. CDR3 DNA sequence: TGTGCCAGCTCACCACCCGGCAGTCGAGACAATCAGCCCCAGCATTTT.

The chain uses TRBV7-9 and TRBJ2-7; 7 positions agree with TRBD2. The germline V gene encodes CDR1 SEHNR and CDR2 FQNEAQ (reference sequence). This CDR3 comprises 16 residues. V was pared by 1 base and J by 0 bases, with 6 bases of the junction left unmatched. The DNA of the CDR3 is TGTGCCAGCAGCTTAGGGGGCGGGAGCACCTCCTACGAGCAGTACTTC. As protein: CASSLGGGSTSYEQYF.

The chain couples TRBV19 to TRBJ1-5; D is unclear. There are 14 residues in the CDR3. Germline lookup yields CDR1 LNHDA and CDR2 SQIVND (reference sequence). Trimming removed 1 base from V and 7 bases from J, with 11 bases in between. DNA of the CDR3: TGTGCCAGTAGTATAGTAGCTGGATCCCAGCCCCAGCATTTT. This sequence encodes CASSIVAGSQPQHF.